Below, one T cell receptor beta chain is given with its context. This sample stems from a study of blood T cell repertoires in COVID-19. The V gene end was trimmed by 4 bases and the J gene end by 6 bases; junction bases not matched to a gene: 4. Germline V gives CDR1 SGDLS, CDR2 YYNGEE. This CDR3 has 13 amino acids. Sequenced by immunoSEQ multiplex PCR; TCRdb stores in-frame clones only, minus some. Of 300,000 to 450,000 clones listed, roughly nine tenths are singletons. Sequenced sample: peripheral blood. The origin of this receptor is a woman aged 30 to 39 with COVID-19, enrolled during active disease. This sequence joins TRBV9 and TRBJ2-1; 7 nucleotides align to TRBD1. Here the CDR3 reads CASSRGQVNEQFF. Written as DNA, the CDR3 is TGTGCCAGCAGCAGAGGACAGGTCAATGAGCAGTTCTTC.